In this sample, the clone carrying this T cell receptor (beta chain) turned up many times. No antigen is known for it. V shed 2 bases, J shed 6 bases, and the junction held 18 bases outside the gene matches. CDR3 size: 19 residues. CDR1 MNHEY and CDR2 SVGEGT come from the germline V gene. Researchers used two-round multiplex PCR to amplify TCR beta CDR3 starting from genomic DNA. First-round PCR, the initial amplification, used primers specific to each TRBV and TRBJ gene. From the multiplex PCR reads, TCRdb called clonotypes with MiXCR, one entry per CDR3 protein. The sample lists tens of thousands of distinct CDR3 sequences, less than 45% occurring once. This record comes from a study of prognosis after radiotherapy for stage I lung cancer. On the study more broadly: The patient group consisted of about a dozen men and roughly six women whose ages spanned about 50 to 84, median about 78 years. Around twelve patients' tumors were adenocarcinoma, and roughly 7 patients' tumors were squamous cell carcinoma. Study-wide results and caveats: It was not determined whether the expanded TCR clones were tumor-specific. Medians of around 9,500 versus 6,500 showed unique TCR clone counts falling after stereotactic body radiation therapy.

This specimen was PBMCs, taken before or after stereotactic body radiation therapy (not recorded which). This clonotype was obtained from a donor over 45 with non-small cell lung cancer. The chain couples TRBV6-2 or TRBV6-3 to TRBJ1-4; 7 bases agree with TRBD1. CDR3 DNA: TGTGCCAGCAGTTACCGGGTACCGAGGGTTGGAGGGGGCCATGAAAAACTGTTTTTT. Translation gives CASSYRVPRVGGGHEKLFF.